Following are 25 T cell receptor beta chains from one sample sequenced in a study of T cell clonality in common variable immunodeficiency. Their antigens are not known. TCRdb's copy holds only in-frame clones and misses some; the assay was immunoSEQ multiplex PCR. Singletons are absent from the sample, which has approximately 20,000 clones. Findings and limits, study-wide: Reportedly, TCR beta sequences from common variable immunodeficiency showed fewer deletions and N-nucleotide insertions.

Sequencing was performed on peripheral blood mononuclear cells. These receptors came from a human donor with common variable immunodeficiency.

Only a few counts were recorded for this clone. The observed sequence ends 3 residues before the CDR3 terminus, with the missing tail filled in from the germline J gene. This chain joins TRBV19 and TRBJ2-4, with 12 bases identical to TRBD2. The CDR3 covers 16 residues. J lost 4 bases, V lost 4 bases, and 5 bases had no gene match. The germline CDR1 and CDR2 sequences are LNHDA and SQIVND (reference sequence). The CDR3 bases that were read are TGTGCCAGTAGTACGCCTCTAGCGGGGGGGAAAAACATT. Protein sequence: CASSTPLAGGKNI. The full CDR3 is CASSTPLAGGKNIQYF. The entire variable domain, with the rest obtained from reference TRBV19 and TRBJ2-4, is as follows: DGGITQSPKYLFRKEGQNVTLSCEQNLNHDAMYWYRQDPGQGLRLIYYSQIVNDFQKGDIAEGYSVSREKKESFPLTVTSAQKNPTAFYLCASSTPLAGGKNIQYFGAGTRLSVL.

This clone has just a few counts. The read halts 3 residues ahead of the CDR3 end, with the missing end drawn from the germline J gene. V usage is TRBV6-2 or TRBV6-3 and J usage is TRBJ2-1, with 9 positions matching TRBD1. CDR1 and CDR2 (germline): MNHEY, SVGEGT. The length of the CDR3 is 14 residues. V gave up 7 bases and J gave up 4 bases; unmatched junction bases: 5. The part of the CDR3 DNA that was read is TGTGCCAGCACCGGGACAGGGCCTTACAATGAG. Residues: CASTGTGPYNE. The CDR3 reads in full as CASTGTGPYNEQFF.

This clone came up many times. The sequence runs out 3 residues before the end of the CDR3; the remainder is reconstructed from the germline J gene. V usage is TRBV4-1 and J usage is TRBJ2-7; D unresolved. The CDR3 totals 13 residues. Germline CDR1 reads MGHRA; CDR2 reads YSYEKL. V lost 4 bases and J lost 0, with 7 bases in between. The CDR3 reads CASSPHPSYEQYF. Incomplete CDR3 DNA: TGCGCCAGCAGCCCCCATCCCTCCTACGAG.

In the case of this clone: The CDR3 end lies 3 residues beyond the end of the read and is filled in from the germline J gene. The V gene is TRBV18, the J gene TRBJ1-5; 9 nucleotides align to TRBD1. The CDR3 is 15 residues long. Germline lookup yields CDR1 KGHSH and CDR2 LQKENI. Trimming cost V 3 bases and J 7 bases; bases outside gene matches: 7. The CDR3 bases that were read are TGTGCCAGCTCACCCACCAGGGACAGGGTCCAGCCC. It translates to CASSPTRDRVQP. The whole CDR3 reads CASSPTRDRVQPQHF.

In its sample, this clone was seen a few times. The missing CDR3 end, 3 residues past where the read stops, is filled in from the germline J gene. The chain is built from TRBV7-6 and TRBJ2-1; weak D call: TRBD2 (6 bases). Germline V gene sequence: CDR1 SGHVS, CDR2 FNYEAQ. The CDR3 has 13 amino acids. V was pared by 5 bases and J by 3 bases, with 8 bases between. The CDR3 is CASSGGNYNEQFF. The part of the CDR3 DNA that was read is TGTGCCAGCAGCGGCGGGAACTACAATGAG.

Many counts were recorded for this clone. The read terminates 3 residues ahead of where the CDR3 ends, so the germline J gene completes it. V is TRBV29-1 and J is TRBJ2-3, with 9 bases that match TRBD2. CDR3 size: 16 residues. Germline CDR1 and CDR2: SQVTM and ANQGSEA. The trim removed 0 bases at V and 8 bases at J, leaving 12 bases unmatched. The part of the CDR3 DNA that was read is TGCAGCGTTGAAGATCGCGGCGGGAGGGCCTCAGGTACG. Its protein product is CSVEDRGGRASGT. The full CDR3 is CSVEDRGGRASGTQYF.

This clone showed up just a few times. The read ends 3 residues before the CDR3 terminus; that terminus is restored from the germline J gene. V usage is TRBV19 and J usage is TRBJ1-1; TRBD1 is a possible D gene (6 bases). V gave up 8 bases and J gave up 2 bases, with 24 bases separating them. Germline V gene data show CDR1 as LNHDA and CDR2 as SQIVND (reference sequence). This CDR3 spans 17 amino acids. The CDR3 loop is CASFWGIGGAQNTEAFF. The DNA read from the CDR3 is TGTGCCAGTTTTTGGGGGATTGGGGGGGCGCAAAACACTGAA.

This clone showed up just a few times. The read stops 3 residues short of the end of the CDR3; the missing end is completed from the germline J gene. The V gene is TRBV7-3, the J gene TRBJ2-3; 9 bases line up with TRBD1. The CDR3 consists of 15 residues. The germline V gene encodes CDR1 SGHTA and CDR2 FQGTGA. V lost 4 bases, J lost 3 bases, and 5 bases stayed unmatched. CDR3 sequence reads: CASSSTGGETDTQYF. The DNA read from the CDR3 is TGTGCCAGCAGCTCAACAGGGGGCGAAACAGATACG.

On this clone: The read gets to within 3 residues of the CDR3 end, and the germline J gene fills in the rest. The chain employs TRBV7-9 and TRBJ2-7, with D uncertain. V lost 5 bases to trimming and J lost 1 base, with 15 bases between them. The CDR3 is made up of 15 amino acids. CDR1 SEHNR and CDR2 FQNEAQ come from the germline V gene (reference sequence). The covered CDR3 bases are TGTGCCAGCAGCGCCGAACACCTGACATCCTACGAG. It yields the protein CASSAEHLTSYE. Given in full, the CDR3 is CASSAEHLTSYEQYF.

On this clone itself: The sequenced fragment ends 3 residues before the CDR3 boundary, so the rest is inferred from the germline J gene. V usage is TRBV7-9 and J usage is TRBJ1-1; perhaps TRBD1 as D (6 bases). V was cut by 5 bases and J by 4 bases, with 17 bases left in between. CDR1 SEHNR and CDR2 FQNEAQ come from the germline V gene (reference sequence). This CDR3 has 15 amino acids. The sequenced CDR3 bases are TGTGCCAGCAGCACCACCTCCGGGGGGCCCACTGAA. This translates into CASSTTSGGPTE. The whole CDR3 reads CASSTTSGGPTEAFF.

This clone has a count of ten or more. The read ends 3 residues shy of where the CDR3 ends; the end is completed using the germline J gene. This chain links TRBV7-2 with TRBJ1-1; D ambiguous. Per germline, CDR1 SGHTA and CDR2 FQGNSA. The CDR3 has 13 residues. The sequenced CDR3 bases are TGTGCCAGCAGCCGTGAAAGTCTCGGAGGG. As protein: CASSRESLGG. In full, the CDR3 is CASSRESLGGAFF. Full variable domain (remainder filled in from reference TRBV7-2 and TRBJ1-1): GAGVSQSPSNKVTEKGKDVELRCDPISGHTALYWYRQSLGQGLEFLIYFQGNSAPDKSGLPSDRFSAERTGGSVSTLTIQRTQQEDSAVYLCASSRESLGGAFFGQGTRLTVV.

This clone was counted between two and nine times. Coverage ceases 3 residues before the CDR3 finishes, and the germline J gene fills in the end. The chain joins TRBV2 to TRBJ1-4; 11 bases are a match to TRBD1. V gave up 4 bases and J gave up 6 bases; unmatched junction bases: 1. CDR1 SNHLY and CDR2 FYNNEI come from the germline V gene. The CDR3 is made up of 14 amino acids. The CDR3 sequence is CASSGDRGDEKLFF. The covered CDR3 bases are TGTGCCAGCAGTGGGGACAGGGGGGATGAAAAA.

CDR3 bases read: TGTGCCACCTGGGAGGGGGCGTCTGAAAAA. Translation: CATWEGASEK. Given in full, the CDR3 is CATWEGASEKLFF. The rearrangement links TRBV7-9 to TRBJ1-4; TRBD1 agrees at 7 bases. The read halts 3 residues ahead of the CDR3 end, with the missing end drawn from the germline J gene. The J segment lost 7 bases and the V segment lost 10 bases, leaving 9 bases of the junction unmatched. The CDR3 contains 13 residues. The germline V gene encodes CDR1 SEHNR and CDR2 FQNEAQ (reference sequence).

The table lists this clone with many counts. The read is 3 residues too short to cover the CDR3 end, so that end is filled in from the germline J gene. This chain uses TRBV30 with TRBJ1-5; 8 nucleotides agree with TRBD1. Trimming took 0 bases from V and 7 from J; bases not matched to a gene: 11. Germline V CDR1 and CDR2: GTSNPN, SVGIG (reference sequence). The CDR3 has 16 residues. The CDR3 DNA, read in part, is TGTGCCTGGAGTGTACCCCGGACAGGGACTGGACAGCCC. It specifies CAWSVPRTGTGQP. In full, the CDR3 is CAWSVPRTGTGQPQHF.

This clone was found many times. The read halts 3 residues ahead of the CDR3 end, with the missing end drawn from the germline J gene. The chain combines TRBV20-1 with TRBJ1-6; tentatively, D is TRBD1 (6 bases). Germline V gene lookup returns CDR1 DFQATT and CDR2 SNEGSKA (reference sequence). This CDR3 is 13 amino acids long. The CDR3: CSANGGGVHPLHF. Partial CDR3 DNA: TGCAGTGCCAATGGGGGGGGCGTTCATCCC.

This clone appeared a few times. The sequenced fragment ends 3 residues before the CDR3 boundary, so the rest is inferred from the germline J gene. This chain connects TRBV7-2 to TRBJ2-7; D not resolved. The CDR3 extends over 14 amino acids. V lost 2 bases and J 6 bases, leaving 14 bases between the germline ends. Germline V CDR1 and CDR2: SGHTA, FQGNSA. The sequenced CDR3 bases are TGTGCCAGCAGCTTATTATCAGTGTTTGCCGAG. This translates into CASSLLSVFAE. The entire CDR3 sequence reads CASSLLSVFAEQYF.

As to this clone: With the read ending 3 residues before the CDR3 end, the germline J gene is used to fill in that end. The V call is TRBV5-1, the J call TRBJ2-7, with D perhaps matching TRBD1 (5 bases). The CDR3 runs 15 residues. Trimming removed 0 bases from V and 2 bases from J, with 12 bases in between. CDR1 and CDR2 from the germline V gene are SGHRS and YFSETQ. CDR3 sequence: CASSLGQGLTYEQYF. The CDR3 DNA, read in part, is TGCGCCAGCAGCTTGGGTCAGGGATTGACCTACGAG.

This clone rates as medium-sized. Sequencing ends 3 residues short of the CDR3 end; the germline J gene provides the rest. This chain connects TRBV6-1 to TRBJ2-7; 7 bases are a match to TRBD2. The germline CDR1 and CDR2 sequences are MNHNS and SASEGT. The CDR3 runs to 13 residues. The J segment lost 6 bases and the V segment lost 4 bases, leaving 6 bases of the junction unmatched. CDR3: CASSGGGSPEQYF. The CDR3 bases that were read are TGTGCCAGCAGTGGGGGGGGTTCCCCCGAG.

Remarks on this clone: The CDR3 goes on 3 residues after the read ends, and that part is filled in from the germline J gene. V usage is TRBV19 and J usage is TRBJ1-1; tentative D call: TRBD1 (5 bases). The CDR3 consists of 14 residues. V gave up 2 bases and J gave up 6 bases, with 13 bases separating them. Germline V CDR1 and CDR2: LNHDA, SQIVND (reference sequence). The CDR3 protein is CASSILRDFPEAFF. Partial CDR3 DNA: TGTGCCAGTAGTATATTGCGGGACTTCCCTGAA.

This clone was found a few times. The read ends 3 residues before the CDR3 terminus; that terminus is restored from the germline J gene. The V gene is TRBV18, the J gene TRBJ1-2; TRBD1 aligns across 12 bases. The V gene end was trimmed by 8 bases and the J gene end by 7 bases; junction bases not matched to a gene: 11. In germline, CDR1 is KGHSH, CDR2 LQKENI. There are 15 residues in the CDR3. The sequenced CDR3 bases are TGTGCCAGCGGACGGGACAGGGGGCTCTTCTCTGGC. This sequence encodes CASGRDRGLFSG. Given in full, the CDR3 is CASGRDRGLFSGYTF.

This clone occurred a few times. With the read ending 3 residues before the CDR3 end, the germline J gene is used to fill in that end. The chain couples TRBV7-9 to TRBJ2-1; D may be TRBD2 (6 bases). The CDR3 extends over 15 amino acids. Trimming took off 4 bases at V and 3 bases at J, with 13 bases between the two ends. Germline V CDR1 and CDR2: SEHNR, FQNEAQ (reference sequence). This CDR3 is CASSSSADYYNEQFF. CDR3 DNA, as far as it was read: TGTGCCAGCAGCTCCTCCGCGGACTACTACAATGAG. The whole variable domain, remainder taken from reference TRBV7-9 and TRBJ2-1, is DTGVSQNPRHKITKRGQNVTFRCDPISEHNRLYWYRQTLGQGPEFLTYFQNEAQLEKSRLLSDRFSAERPKGSFSTLEIQRTEQGDSAMYLCASSSSADYYNEQFFGPGTRLTVL.

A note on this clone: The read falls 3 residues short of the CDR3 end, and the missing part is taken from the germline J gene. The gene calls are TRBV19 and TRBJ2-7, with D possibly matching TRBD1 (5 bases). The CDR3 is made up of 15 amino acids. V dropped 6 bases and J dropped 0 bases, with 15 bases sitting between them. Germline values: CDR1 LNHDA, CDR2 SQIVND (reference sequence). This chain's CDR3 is CASRKDRQSSYEQYF. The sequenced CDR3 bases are TGTGCCAGTAGAAAAGACAGACAGAGCTCCTACGAG.

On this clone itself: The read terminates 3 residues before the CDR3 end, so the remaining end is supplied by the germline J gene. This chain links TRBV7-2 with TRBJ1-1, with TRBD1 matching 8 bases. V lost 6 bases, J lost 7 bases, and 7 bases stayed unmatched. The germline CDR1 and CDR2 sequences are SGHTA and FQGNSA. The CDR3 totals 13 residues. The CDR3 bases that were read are TGTGCCAGCAGGGATGGACAGGGAAATGAA. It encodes CASRDGQGNE. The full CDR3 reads CASRDGQGNEAFF. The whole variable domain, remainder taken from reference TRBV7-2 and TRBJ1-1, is GAGVSQSPSNKVTEKGKDVELRCDPISGHTALYWYRQSLGQGLEFLIYFQGNSAPDKSGLPSDRFSAERTGGSVSTLTIQRTQQEDSAVYLCASRDGQGNEAFFGQGTRLTVV.

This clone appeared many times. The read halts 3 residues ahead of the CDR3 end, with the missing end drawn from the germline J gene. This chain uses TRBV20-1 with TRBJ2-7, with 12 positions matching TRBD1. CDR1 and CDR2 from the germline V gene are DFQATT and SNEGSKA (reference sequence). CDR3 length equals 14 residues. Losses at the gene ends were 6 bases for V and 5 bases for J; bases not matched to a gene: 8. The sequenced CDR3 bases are TGCAGTGCCCCCTCCGGGACAGGGGGCCACGAG. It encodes CSAPSGTGGHE. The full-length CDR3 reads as CSAPSGTGGHEQYF.

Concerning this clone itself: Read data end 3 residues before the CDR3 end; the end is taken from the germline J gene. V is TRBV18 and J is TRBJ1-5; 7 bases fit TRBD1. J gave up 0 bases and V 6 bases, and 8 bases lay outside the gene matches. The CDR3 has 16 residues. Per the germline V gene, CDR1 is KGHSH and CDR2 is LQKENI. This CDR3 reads CASSAGQVDSNQPQHF. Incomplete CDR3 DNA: TGTGCCAGCTCGGCAGGACAGGTAGATAGCAATCAGCCC.